This T cell receptor beta chain was documented in a study of early T cells in non-severe SARS-CoV-2 infection. TCRdb re-analysed the 5' RACE reads in MiXCR, keeping a single row per CDR3 protein. The sample shows about 52,000 distinct CDR3 sequences, 8% of them seen only once. This clonotype was found many times. One end of the junction does not line up with germline, which may come from a read error. The CDR3 extends over 13 amino acids. From germline, CDR1 is SSHAT and CDR2 FNYEAQ (reference sequence). This clonotype was sampled from an adult who was a healthcare worker with PCR-confirmed SARS-CoV-2 infection or an uninfected control (not recorded which). The sample consisted of whole blood. The chain is built from TRBV7-7 and TRBJ2-2; D unresolved. CDR3 loop: CASSLGALGELFF. The DNA for the CDR3 is TGTGCTAGCAGCTTAGGAGCTCTCGGGGAGCTGTTTTTT.